What follows are 8 T cell receptor beta chains derived from one specimen sequenced in a study of blood T cell repertoires in COVID-19. Clones were sequenced by immunoSEQ multiplex PCR, and TCRdb holds only the in-frame ones, with some missing. The table has 110,000 to 150,000 clones, more than 85% seen once. Sequences were obtained from peripheral blood. The receptors shown here come from a human donor in a cohort sampled during active COVID-19.

The V call is TRBV3-1 (or the pseudogene TRBV3-2), the J call TRBJ2-5, with D tentatively TRBD2 (6 bases). V lost 1 base, J lost 7 bases, and 10 bases lay in between. CDR3 size: 13 residues. Germline V gene lookup returns CDR1 LGHDT and CDR2 YNNKEL (reference sequence). The CDR3 region has the DNA TGTGCCAGCAGCCAAGCCAGGAGGGGGACCCAGTACTTC. It specifies CASSQARRGTQYF.

This chain uses TRBV5-1 with TRBJ1-4, with TRBD1 identical over 7 bases. This CDR3 contains 15 residues. From germline, CDR1 is SGHRS and CDR2 YFSETQ. The V and J ends lost 0 bases and 4 bases, in that order; junction bases with no gene match: 3. CDR3 sequence (DNA): TGCGCCAGCAGCTTGGCCGGGACAGATAATGAAAAACTGTTTTTT. Its translation: CASSLAGTDNEKLFF.

The chain combines TRBV10-2 with TRBJ1-6, with TRBD1 matching 7 bases. Germline loops: CDR1 WSHSY, CDR2 SAAADI. Trimming removed 7 bases from V and 2 bases from J; junction bases left unmatched: 2. The CDR3 covers 14 residues. CDR3 sequence: CASTGQAYNSPLHF. CDR3 nucleotides: TGCGCCAGCACCGGACAGGCCTATAATTCACCCCTCCACTTT.

This chain links TRBV28 with TRBJ2-7, with D possibly TRBD1 on 5 matching bases. The CDR3 spans 14 residues. Germline lookup yields CDR1 MDHEN and CDR2 SYDVKM. Trimming pared 2 bases from V and 4 bases from J, leaving 12 bases between. The CDR3 DNA is TGTGCCAGCAGTTTACAGGGTTACTCATACGAGCAGTACTTC. Its translation is CASSLQGYSYEQYF.

The chain uses TRBV9 and TRBJ2-3; possibly TRBD1 for D (6 bases). CDR3 length: 14 amino acids. Germline V gives CDR1 SGDLS, CDR2 YYNGEE. Trimming pared 3 bases from V and 2 bases from J, leaving 10 bases between. The CDR3 loop reads CASSDRVNTDTQYF. CDR3 bases: TGTGCCAGCAGCGACAGGGTAAACACAGATACGCAGTATTTT.

The chain links TRBV24-1 to TRBJ2-5; unclear D gene. CDR1 KGHDR and CDR2 SFDVKD come from the germline V gene. Between the trimmed V and J ends, which lost 1 base and 7 bases, there was a span of 24 bases. CDR3 length equals 18 residues. The CDR3 coding sequence is TGTGCCACCAGTGATTTCCCCCGGGTCCCCGTCCAACGAGGGACCCAGTACTTC. Its translation: CATSDFPRVPVQRGTQYF.

This chain connects TRBV29-1 to TRBJ2-5; a possible D gene is TRBD2 (6 bases). This CDR3 comprises 12 residues. Trimming took 7 bases from V and 2 from J, leaving 11 bases between them. Germline CDR1 is SQVTM and CDR2 is ANQGSEA. The CDR3 DNA reads TGCAGCGCCTGGCGGGGTCAAGAGACCCAGTACTTC. Protein product: CSAWRGQETQYF.

The rearrangement links TRBV9 to TRBJ2-7, with TRBD2 matching 7 bases. Germline loops: CDR1 SGDLS, CDR2 YYNGEE. The CDR3 consists of 15 residues. The V segment lost 4 bases and the J segment 7 bases; nucleotides outside the gene matches: 14. The CDR3 sequence is CASSLGPLGGGEQYF. DNA of the CDR3: TGTGCCAGCAGCCTTGGGCCCCTTGGGGGGGGTGAGCAGTACTTC.